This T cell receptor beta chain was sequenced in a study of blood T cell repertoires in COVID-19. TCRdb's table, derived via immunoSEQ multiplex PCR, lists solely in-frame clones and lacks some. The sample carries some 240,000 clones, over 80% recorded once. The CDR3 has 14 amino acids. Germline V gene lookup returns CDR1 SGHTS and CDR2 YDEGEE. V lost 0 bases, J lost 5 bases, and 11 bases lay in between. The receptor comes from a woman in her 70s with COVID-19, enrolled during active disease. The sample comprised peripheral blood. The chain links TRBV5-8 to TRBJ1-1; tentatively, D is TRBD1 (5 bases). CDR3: CASSLAGRATEAFF. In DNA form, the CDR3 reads TGTGCCAGCAGCTTGGCTGGCAGGGCGACTGAAGCTTTCTTT.